This TCR beta chain was found in a study of T cells after yellow fever vaccination. This clonotype was seen repeatedly, ten times or more. The antigen remains undetermined. Study-wide results and limits: Boosting was followed by the reappearance of most primary-vaccination clones (around 95% CD4, 88% CD8). Peaking faster, on day 5 versus 15, the secondary response was nonetheless weaker.

This CDR3 contains 14 residues. V lost 2 bases and J 6 bases, leaving 10 bases between the germline ends. Germline lookup yields CDR1 MNHEY and CDR2 SVGEGT. From the 5' RACE reads, TCRdb called clonotypes with MiXCR, one entry per CDR3 protein. The table shows tens of thousands of distinct CDR3 sequences, with less than 9% occurring only once. The source of this sequence is a man between 18 and 35 years old who received the YFV17D yellow fever vaccine. The genes are TRBV6-2 or TRBV6-3 and TRBJ2-2; D is unresolved. Sequences were derived from CD8+ T cells sorted from PBMCs, sampled approximately 16 days after the first yellow fever vaccination. CDR3 sequence: CASSYTNLAGELFF. CDR3 nucleotides: TGTGCCAGCAGTTACACAAACCTAGCCGGGGAGCTGTTTTTT.